Presented here are 25 T cell receptor beta chains from one specimen sequenced in a study of T cells in Graves' hyperthyroidism and ophthalmopathy. The TCR beta CDR3 regions underwent amplification using RNA transcripts as the source. Researchers ran a first-round RT-PCR on the TCR CDR3 using the HTBI primer set. TCRdb passed the multiplex PCR reads through MiXCR, listing each CDR3 protein once. This table holds about 290,000 distinct CDR3 sequences, around 13% found once. Sequencing used blood. The receptors were sampled from a woman aged 40 to 55 with Graves' hyperthyroidism.

The chain joins TRBV3-1 to TRBJ2-3, with 8 nucleotides matching TRBD2. Germline assignment: CDR1 LGHDT and CDR2 YNNKEL (reference sequence). V lost 0 bases and J lost 5; bases outside the gene matches: 4. The CDR3 is made up of 15 amino acids. The CDR3 region is CASSQDTLAGDTQYF. For the CDR3, the DNA is TGTGCCAGCAGCCAAGATACGCTAGCGGGAGATACGCAGTATTTT.

There are many counts of this clonotype. Here the CDR3 DNA reads TGCAGTGCTAATTCGGGAGTTTTGAGCTCCTACGAGCAGTACTTC. Its translation: CSANSGVLSSYEQYF. The chain is built from TRBV20-1 and TRBJ2-7; tentative D call: TRBD2 (6 bases). Germline V gene lookup returns CDR1 DFQATT and CDR2 SNEGSKA (reference sequence). The V and J ends lost 4 bases and 0 bases respectively, with 16 bases between them. The CDR3 is 15 amino acids.

Only a few counts were recorded for this clonotype. This chain links TRBV28 with TRBJ1-4; D is ambiguous. The CDR3 contains 13 residues. The germline V and J ends were trimmed by 4 bases and 2 bases, with 5 bases remaining between them. Germline V gene sequence: CDR1 MDHEN, CDR2 SYDVKM. CDR3 bases: TGTGCCAGCAGTTCTGGGACTAATGAAAAACTGTTTTTT. This translates into CASSSGTNEKLFF.

This clonotype was observed a few times. This chain connects TRBV7-9 to TRBJ2-3; D remains ambiguous. This CDR3 region has 12 residues. The germline V gene encodes CDR1 SEHNR and CDR2 FQNEAQ (reference sequence). Trimming stripped 1 base from V and 4 bases from J, with 3 bases between. CDR3 region: CASSLVSDTQYF. The CDR3 bases are TGTGCCAGCAGCTTAGTCTCAGATACGCAGTATTTT.

About this clonotype itself: A much larger clone lies a single base off, so this may be a read error. This sequence joins TRBV20-1 and TRBJ2-7; D call uncertain. Germline assignment: CDR1 DFQATT and CDR2 SNEGSKA (reference sequence). The CDR3 runs to 14 residues. Trimming left V 3 bases short and J 4 bases short, with 16 bases between. The CDR3 coding sequence is TGCAGTGCTAGCGAACTCGATGGCTGGTACGAGCAGTACTTC. Its translation: CSASELDGWYEQYF.

V is TRBV7-2 and J is TRBJ2-7; 7 bases align to TRBD2. Germline loops: CDR1 SGHTA, CDR2 FQGNSA. V gave up 2 bases and J gave up 7 bases; unmatched junction bases: 8. CDR3 length equals 14 residues. The CDR3 region is CASSLIAGEWEQYF. In DNA form, the CDR3 reads TGTGCCAGCAGCTTAATTGCGGGAGAATGGGAGCAGTACTTC. The full variable domain, completed using reference TRBV7-2 and TRBJ2-7, is GAGVSQSPSNKVTEKGKDVELRCDPISGHTALYWYRQSLGQGLEFLIYFQGNSAPDKSGLPSDRFSAERTGGSVSTLTIQRTQQEDSAVYLCASSLIAGEWEQYFGPGTRLTVT.

CDR3 residues: CASSLLAGTSDTQYF. The CDR3 DNA reads as TGTGCCAGCAGCTTACTAGCGGGAACCTCAGATACGCAGTATTTT. The genes are TRBV5-6 and TRBJ2-3, with TRBD2 matching over 10 bases. The CDR3 is 15 residues long. With V trimmed by 2 bases and J by 4 bases, 4 bases remained unmatched. From germline, CDR1 is SGHDT and CDR2 YYEEEE.

Comment on this clonotype: An end of the junction does not agree with germline; a read error may underlie this. This chain connects TRBV27 to TRBJ1-1; D ambiguous. The CDR3 contains 14 residues. Germline-derived CDR1 and CDR2 are MNHEY and SMNVEV (reference sequence). This CDR3 reads CPSSSPGMNTDAFF. CDR3 bases: TGTCCCAGCAGTTCCCCCGGCATGAACACTGACGCTTTCTTT.

The chain has TRBV7-3 and TRBJ2-1; 11 nucleotides align to TRBD2. CDR3 length equals 15 residues. The J segment lost 8 bases and the V segment lost 6 bases, leaving 9 bases of the junction unmatched. In germline, CDR1 is SGHTA, CDR2 FQGTGA. The DNA for the CDR3 is TGTGCCAGCAGTACTAGCGGGAGAGGTATAGATGAGCAGTTCTTC. Translating gives CASSTSGRGIDEQFF.

Ten or more counts support this clonotype. V usage is TRBV6-1 and J usage is TRBJ1-5; D remains ambiguous. CDR3 size: 15 residues. CDR1 and CDR2 (germline): MNHNS, SASEGT. V lost 0 bases to trimming and J lost 5 bases, with 11 bases between them. The CDR3 DNA follows: TGTGCCAGCAGTGAAGCGTCGGCCTCTGATCAGCCCCAGCATTTT. Translation gives CASSEASASDQPQHF.

A remark on this clonotype: A read error may account for a junction end that differs from germline. CDR3 bases: TGTGCTAGCAGCCCCGGCCCGGGACAAGTCTACGAGCAGTACTTC. Its translation is CASSPGPGQVYEQYF. V usage is TRBV7-7 and J usage is TRBJ2-7; tentative D call: TRBD1 (6 bases). The germline gives CDR1 SSHAT, CDR2 FNYEAQ (reference sequence). The CDR3 consists of 15 residues.

This clonotype was seen ten or more times. The chain is built from TRBV10-3 and TRBJ2-5; D gene ambiguous. Trimming removed 3 bases at V and 4 bases at J, with 6 bases between. The CDR3 consists of 12 residues. Germline values: CDR1 ENHRY, CDR2 SYGVKD. CDR3 in DNA: TGTGCCATCAGTGATATCGTAGAGACCCAGTACTTC. Translating gives CAISDIVETQYF.

This clonotype showed up many times. The chain employs TRBV28 and TRBJ2-7; 11 bases agree with TRBD2. The germline gives CDR1 MDHEN, CDR2 SYDVKM. The CDR3 is 16 residues long. Trimming at V came to 5 bases and at J to 3 bases, leaving 9 bases not matched to a gene. The CDR3 region has the DNA TGTGCCAGCAGTCTCTCGACTAGCGGGACCTACTACGAGCAGTACTTC. It codes for CASSLSTSGTYYEQYF.

The chain couples TRBV29-1 to TRBJ2-2; D unclear. The CDR3 sequence is 14 residues long. Germline loops: CDR1 SQVTM, CDR2 ANQGSEA. Trimming took 0 bases from V and 2 from J, leaving 7 bases between them. DNA for the CDR3: TGCAGCGTTGAAGATCGGCTAAACACCGGGGAGCTGTTTTTT. As protein: CSVEDRLNTGELFF.

This clonotype occurred many times. The rearrangement links TRBV5-1 to TRBJ2-7; no definite D call. The CDR3 length is 15 residues. Trimming removed 1 base from V and 0 bases from J, with 11 bases in between. Per germline, CDR1 SGHRS and CDR2 YFSETQ. This CDR3 reads CASSLKATSSYEQYF. CDR3 sequence (DNA): TGCGCCAGCAGCTTGAAAGCGACGAGCTCCTACGAGCAGTACTTC.

Comment on this clonotype: A much larger clone is a single base away; this may be a read error. V gene TRBV7-2 combines with J gene TRBJ1-2, with 9 bases aligning to TRBD1. Per the germline V gene, CDR1 is SGHTA and CDR2 is FQGNSA. The CDR3 loop spans 15 amino acids. For the CDR3, the DNA is TGTGCCAGCAGCCAAACAGGGGGCGCCGGGTATGGCTACGCCTTC. Its protein is CASSQTGGAGYGYAF. Looking up the rest from reference TRBV7-2 and TRBJ1-2 gives the full variable domain: GAGVSQSPSNKVTEKGKDVELRCDPISGHTALYWYRQSLGQGLEFLIYFQGNSAPDKSGLPSDRFSAERTGGSVSTLTIQRTQQEDSAVYLCASSQTGGAGYGYAFGSGTRLTVV.

In its sample, this clonotype was seen many times. The chain is built from TRBV28 and TRBJ2-1, with 7 bases lining up with TRBD1. The CDR3 has 14 residues. The ends lost 3 bases at V and 3 bases at J; junction bases unmatched: 2. Germline CDR1 is MDHEN and CDR2 is SYDVKM. This CDR3 is CASSLTGLYNEQFF. The DNA for the CDR3 is TGTGCCAGCAGTTTGACAGGGCTCTACAATGAGCAGTTCTTC.

The genes are TRBV7-9 and TRBJ2-1, with a tentative D call TRBD1 (5 bases). Germline CDR1 and CDR2: SEHNR and FQNEAQ (reference sequence). The CDR3 totals 18 residues. V gave up 1 base and J gave up 0 bases, with 16 bases separating them. Written as DNA, the CDR3 is TGTGCCAGCAGCTTAGAGTATACAGGCGAGAGCTCCTACAATGAGCAGTTCTTC. The encoded protein is CASSLEYTGESSYNEQFF.

The V gene is TRBV29-1, the J gene TRBJ2-2, with 10 bases aligning to TRBD1. V lost 6 bases and J lost 4; bases outside the gene matches: 8. The CDR3 has 15 amino acids. CDR1 is SQVTM, CDR2 ANQGSEA, per germline. The CDR3 nucleotides read TGCAGCGTGGCCCCAGGGACAGGGGCCACCGGGGAGCTGTTTTTT. Translated: CSVAPGTGATGELFF.

The sample holds many counts of this clonotype. The chain uses TRBV12-5 and TRBJ2-7, with 8 nucleotides matching TRBD1. From germline, CDR1 is LGHNT and CDR2 FRNRAP. The CDR3 extends over 16 amino acids. V lost 0 bases and J lost 6; bases outside the gene matches: 10. CDR3: CASGLVLSTGVAEQYF. The DNA for the CDR3 is TGTGCTAGTGGTTTGGTACTGTCGACAGGGGTTGCCGAGCAGTACTTC.

The rearrangement uses TRBV20-1 and TRBJ1-2, with D maybe TRBD1 (5 bases). The germline gives CDR1 DFQATT, CDR2 SNEGSKA (reference sequence). This CDR3 spans 13 amino acids. Trimming removed 2 bases at V and 8 bases at J, with 15 bases between. The CDR3 coding sequence is TGCAGTGCTAGAATAGATGGGCCAGGGGGCTACACCTTC. Residues: CSARIDGPGGYTF.

This clonotype was observed a handful of times. The CDR3 DNA is TGCAGTGCTAGTACTGGGGTGGGAGGCAATGAGCAGTTCTTC. Amino acids: CSASTGVGGNEQFF. This chain connects TRBV20-1 to TRBJ2-1, with a weak D call TRBD2 (6 bases). This CDR3 comprises 14 residues. Per germline, CDR1 DFQATT and CDR2 SNEGSKA (reference sequence). Trimming took off 3 bases at V and 6 bases at J, with 15 bases between the two ends.

Many counts were recorded for this clonotype. The J gene is TRBJ2-1, the V gene TRBV28; tentatively, D is TRBD2 (5 bases). Trimming pared 6 bases from V and 5 bases from J, leaving 17 bases between. The germline gives CDR1 MDHEN, CDR2 SYDVKM. This CDR3 spans 15 amino acids. The CDR3 spells CASSPWTGNDNEQFF. The CDR3 DNA sequence: TGTGCCAGCAGCCCCTGGACGGGGAACGACAATGAGCAGTTCTTC. The full variable domain, in which reference TRBV28 and TRBJ2-1 provide the parts outside the CDR3, is DVKVTQSSRYLVKRTGEKVFLECVQDMDHENMFWYRQDPGLGLRLIYFSYDVKMKEKGDIPEGYSVSREKKERFSLILESASTNQTSMYLCASSPWTGNDNEQFFGPGTRLTVL.

This clonotype was picked up many times. This sequence joins TRBV6-2 or TRBV6-3 and TRBJ2-7; possibly TRBD1 or TRBD2 for D (6 bases each). V lost 8 bases, J lost 3 bases, and 17 bases lay in between. The CDR3 is 14 amino acids. CDR1 is MNHEY and CDR2 is SVGEGT in the germline V gene. CDR3 sequence reads: CASAPGGSIYEQYF. CDR3 sequence (DNA): TGTGCCAGCGCCCCCGGGGGCTCCATCTACGAGCAGTACTTC.

This clonotype has a count of ten or more. V and J are TRBV7-2 and TRBJ1-1; D not certain. This CDR3 has 9 residues. Looked up from germline, CDR1 is SGHTA and CDR2 is FQGNSA. Trimming left V 11 bases short and J 11 bases short, with 12 bases between. CDR3 amino acids: CAVGVVAFF. In DNA, the CDR3 is TGTGCCGTTGGGGTAGTGGCTTTCTTT.